Listed below are T cell receptor beta chains from one sample, sequenced in a study of CD8 T cells in ankylosing spondylitis. TCRdb itself ran the 5' RACE reads through MiXCR, one entry per CDR3 protein. The repertoire holds 700,000 to 850,000 distinct CDR3 sequences, with 12% as singletons. The sample consisted of blood, either unsorted or a sorted T cell fraction (not recorded which). These receptors were obtained from a male donor with ankylosing spondylitis. Both conserved end residues are part of each CDR3. The D gene is left open where the match is weak. Part of the rows lack a size; the others show once, few, many or a class for expanded clones.

D	J	V	size	CDR3	DNA
-	TRBJ1-1	TRBV30	few	CAWVPGHGLNTEAFF	TGTGCCTGGGTCCCGGGACACGGACTGAACACTGAAGCTTTCTTT
TRBD2	TRBJ2-7	TRBV5-1	-	CASSLDPPGSGFNEQYF	TGCGCCAGCAGCTTGGATCCCCCGGGTAGCGGGTTCAACGAGCAGTACTTC
-	TRBJ2-7	TRBV5-1	-	CASRRSDMSYEQYF	TGCGCCAGCAGGCGGAGTGACATGTCCTACGAGCAGTACTTC
TRBD2	TRBJ2-5	TRBV6-2/TRBV6-3	few	CASSYGRLAGRGETQYF	TGTGCCAGCAGTTACGGCCGACTAGCGGGAAGAGGAGAGACCCAGTACTTC
TRBD1	TRBJ2-5	TRBV20-1	many	CSAMTGVETQYF	TGCAGTGCCATGACAGGGGTAGAGACCCAGTACTTC
TRBD2	TRBJ2-7	TRBV6-1	few	CASSLAGEYYEQYF	TGTGCCAGCAGTCTAGCGGGGGAGTACTACGAGCAGTACTTC
-	TRBJ2-1	TRBV10-3	few	CAISDRSVPSRVNEQFF	TGTGCCATCAGTGATCGTAGCGTTCCATCCCGGGTCAATGAGCAGTTCTTC
-	TRBJ1-1	TRBV20-1	many	CSAIRHQNTEAFF	TGCAGTGCTATTCGGCACCAGAACACTGAAGCTTTCTTT
TRBD1	TRBJ1-2	TRBV24-1	-	CATSDGTVGYGYTF	TGTGCCACCAGTGACGGGACAGTGGGATATGGCTACACCTTC
TRBD2	TRBJ2-3	TRBV5-1	many	CASSLAALAGGSDTQYF	TGCGCCAGCAGCTTGGCCGCACTAGCGGGAGGGTCAGATACGCAGTATTTT
TRBD2	TRBJ2-1	TRBV7-2	-	CASSLVGTRSREQFF	TGTGCCAGCAGCTTAGTGGGGACTAGGTCGAGGGAGCAGTTCTTC
-	TRBJ2-1	TRBV3-1	-	CASSRNLVNEQFF	TGTGCCAGCAGCCGGAACCTAGTAAATGAGCAGTTCTTC
TRBD2	TRBJ2-7	TRBV5-1	-	CASSFSASGLAGSYEQYF	TGCGCCAGCAGCTTCTCAGCATCTGGACTAGCGGGGTCCTACGAGCAGTACTTC
-	TRBJ1-2	TRBV20-1	many	CSASRIYGYTF	TGCAGTGCTAGTCGGATTTATGGCTACACCTTC
-	TRBJ2-2	TRBV5-1	-	CASSLLAVPTGELFF	TGCGCCAGCAGCTTGCTGGCAGTACCCACCGGGGAGCTGTTTTTT
TRBD1	TRBJ2-2	TRBV7-2	-	CASNRQGGTGELFF	TGTGCCAGCAACCGACAGGGCGGCACCGGGGAGCTGTTTTTT
-	TRBJ1-1	TRBV6-2/TRBV6-3	-	CASTPPLFGTEAFF	TGTGCCAGCACTCCCCCACTCTTTGGCACTGAAGCTTTCTTT
-	TRBJ1-5	TRBV4-3	-	CASSQDWGDGQPQHF	TGCGCCAGCAGCCAAGATTGGGGGGATGGACAGCCCCAGCATTTT
TRBD1	TRBJ2-7	TRBV7-6	few	CASSHIMGQGSYEQYF	TGTGCCAGCAGCCATATCATGGGACAGGGGAGCTACGAGCAGTACTTC
-	TRBJ2-3	TRBV7-2	-	CASSLAGDQRQYF	TGTGCCAGCAGCTTAGCCGGGGACCAGAGGCAGTATTTT
-	TRBJ2-2	TRBV7-6	few	CASSLVNPPTGELFF	TGTGCCAGCAGCTTAGTTAACCCTCCCACCGGGGAGCTGTTTTTT
TRBD2	TRBJ2-5	TRBV29-1	few	CSVVLAVQETQYF	TGCAGCGTTGTGCTAGCGGTCCAAGAGACCCAGTACTTC
-	TRBJ1-1	TRBV5-1	many	CASSVTGANVNTEAFF	TGCGCCAGCAGCGTGACGGGGGCGAATGTGAACACTGAAGCTTTCTTT
-	TRBJ1-1	TRBV30	few	CAWTLGAGRRAFF	TGTGCCTGGACCCTCGGGGCAGGGAGAAGGGCTTTCTTT
TRBD2	TRBJ2-1	TRBV5-1	few	CASSLLAGEGDNEQFF	TGCGCCAGCAGCTTGTTAGCGGGAGAGGGGGACAATGAGCAGTTCTTC
-	TRBJ2-3	TRBV6-1	-	CASRRLATDTQYF	TGTGCCAGCAGGAGATTGGCCACAGATACGCAGTATTTT
-	TRBJ2-7	TRBV29-1	-	CSVGSGGTYEQYF	TGCAGCGTTGGATCCGGGGGCACCTACGAGCAGTACTTC
-	TRBJ1-6	TRBV20-1	many	CSASKFGGNSPLHF	TGCAGTGCTAGCAAGTTTGGGGGTAATTCACCCCTCCACTTT
-	TRBJ1-1	TRBV20-1	many	CSAHPDLNTEAFF	TGCAGTGCTCACCCAGATTTGAACACTGAAGCTTTCTTT
-	TRBJ1-6	TRBV20-1	-	CSARASGQDNSPLHF	TGCAGTGCTAGAGCCTCCGGGCAGGACAATTCACCCCTCCACTTT
-	TRBJ1-1	TRBV10-3	few	CAISGEGFEAFF	TGTGCCATCAGTGGCGAGGGGTTTGAAGCTTTCTTT
-	TRBJ1-1	TRBV14	-	CASSQAMGRGTEAFF	TGTGCCAGCAGCCAAGCGATGGGGAGGGGCACTGAAGCTTTCTTT
TRBD1	TRBJ1-2	TRBV20-1	-	CSARDHGQGYYGYTF	TGCAGTGCTAGAGATCACGGACAGGGGTATTATGGCTACACCTTC
TRBD1	TRBJ2-1	TRBV28	-	CASSPSRDRNNEQFF	TGTGCCAGCAGCCCCTCCCGGGACAGAAACAATGAGCAGTTCTTC
-	TRBJ2-7	TRBV4-2	-	CASSQGVRFSYEQYF	TGTGCCAGCAGCCAAGGGGTCCGGTTCTCCTACGAGCAGTACTTC
TRBD1	TRBJ1-1	TRBV7-9	many	CASSYRTGYTEAFF	TGTGCCAGCAGCTACCGGACAGGGTACACTGAAGCTTTCTTT
TRBD1	TRBJ1-4	TRBV12-3/TRBV12-4	-	CASTRQGANEKLFF	TGTGCCAGCACCAGACAGGGGGCGAACGAAAAACTGTTTTTT
TRBD1	TRBJ2-2	TRBV29-1	many	CSVGGEGGAYTGELFF	TGCAGCGTTGGAGGAGAAGGGGGCGCTTACACCGGGGAGCTGTTTTTT
TRBD2	TRBJ2-7	TRBV7-2	-	CASSLRGTSGYEQYF	TGTGCCAGCAGCCTTAGGGGGACTAGCGGCTACGAGCAGTACTTC
-	TRBJ2-7	TRBV4-1	many	CASSPTPSYEQYF	TGCGCCAGCAGCCCCACGCCGAGCTACGAGCAGTACTTC
TRBD2	TRBJ2-1	TRBV28	-	CASSSTSGRATEQFF	TGTGCCAGCAGCTCGACTAGCGGGAGGGCCACTGAGCAGTTCTTC
-	TRBJ1-1	TRBV29-1	-	CSVQGVANTEAFF	TGCAGCGTACAGGGAGTAGCCAACACTGAAGCTTTCTTT
TRBD1	TRBJ1-5	TRBV25-1	-	CASSDPRGDQPQHF	TGTGCCAGCAGTGATCCCAGGGGGGACCAGCCCCAGCATTTT
-	TRBJ1-2	TRBV12-3/TRBV12-4	-	CASSLLRGWANYGYTF	TGTGCCAGCAGTTTACTCAGGGGATGGGCTAACTATGGCTACACCTTC
-	TRBJ1-1	TRBV10-3	-	CAISERGGTEAFF	TGTGCCATCAGTGAGCGAGGGGGCACTGAAGCTTTCTTT
-	TRBJ2-7	TRBV2	many	CASSDAGPYEQYF	TGTGCCAGCAGTGACGCCGGGCCCTACGAGCAGTACTTC
-	TRBJ2-3	TRBV29-1	many	CSVAKGVQENTQYF	TGCAGCGTGGCGAAAGGGGTTCAAGAGAATACGCAGTATTTT
-	TRBJ2-7	TRBV10-3	few	CAIGTGETYEQYF	TGTGCCATCGGGACGGGGGAAACCTACGAGCAGTACTTC
-	TRBJ2-7	TRBV6-2/TRBV6-3	many	CASSYSRSVYEQYF	TGTGCCAGCAGTTACTCTCGTTCGGTTTACGAGCAGTACTTC
-	TRBJ2-3	TRBV20-1	-	CSAFGSGDTQYF	TGCAGTGCTTTCGGATCGGGCGATACGCAGTATTTT
-	TRBJ2-3	TRBV9	few	CASTPPTESTDTQYF	TGTGCCAGCACCCCGCCCACTGAGAGCACAGATACGCAGTATTTT
-	TRBJ2-7	TRBV4-3	few	CASSQELNLGHEQYF	TGCGCCAGCAGCCAAGAATTGAACTTAGGCCACGAGCAGTACTTC